This T cell receptor beta chain was sequenced in a study of cytomegalovirus exposure and HLA in healthy donors (dated by TCRdb to between 2016 and 2019). At the level of the whole study: According to an earlier analysis of 450 to 650 of the donors, roughly 180 million T cells yielded 100 million or so unique TCR beta sequences and 276 Gb of sequence data. An early release that covered 640 HLA-typed donors contained about 300 gigabases of sequencing data and tens of millions of unique TCR sequences. Of the approximately 370 genotyped donors, 81% were placed in the genetic ancestry cluster associated with self-reported Caucasian donors. The study aimed to test whether cataloging public T cell receptors could reveal signatures of past pathogen exposure. The study profiled the T cell repertoires of under 700 subjects by immunosequencing and related them to cytomegalovirus serostatus. Along with the approximately 650-subject first cohort, a separate validation cohort of approximately 110 different subjects was used. The study combined high-throughput TCR immunosequencing, statistical association of individual TCRs with disease status, and machine learning to predict cytomegalovirus infection status. To study patterns of TCR occurrence, a later analysis re-analyzed previously published TCR beta repertoires from hundreds of donors and added high-resolution HLA genotyping. Rather than using new phenotypic data, the later analysis identified candidate immune exposures from TCR beta sequences and from how often those sequences occurred across donors. An earlier analysis of 587 of the donors used high-throughput TCR beta sequencing to judge whether each TCR beta V gene segment behaved as functional or pseudogenic. Donor age, sex, ethnicity and CMV serostatus were collected together with the repertoire data. In a later genetic analysis, genome-wide SNP genotypes for about 65% of the 666 donors were used, and that subset was treated as a discovery cohort. Every discovery cohort repertoire had been produced on one sequencing platform. Class I and class II HLA loci were covered by the typing at four-digit resolution. The number of typed donors differed by locus: about 620-630 for A, B, C, DRB1 and DQB1; approximately 520 for DQA1; 600 to 610 for DPA1; and about 470 for DPB1. Because of strong linkage in the cohort, a handful of DR-DQ haplotypes were treated as single units for association and clustering. On average, roughly 250,000 unique TCR beta nucleotide sequences were sequenced per donor among 398 genotyped donors of the cohort, with about 19% of those sequences being non-productive. Paper-wide results and their limitations: Correlated functional status among segregating V segments might reflect linkage disequilibrium, but an unknown experimental factor could not be ruled out. According to a later analysis, most CMV-associated TCR beta chains appeared to be HLA-restricted, and the HLA associations seemed to be driven largely by CMV exposure. In the study, some 160 TCR beta chains were listed as associated with cytomegalovirus. A further reported finding was that TCR beta sequences accurately predicted the HLA-A and HLA-B alleles for most subjects in the first cohort. It was suggested by the authors that the approach could potentially be generalized to other disease states and immunological phenotypes. Because the 87-base-pair reads could not distinguish some IMGT-functional V segments, including TRBV6-2 and TRBV6-3, those segments were excluded. A later analysis found that HLA-associated TCR beta chains were more clonally expanded and had lower generation probabilities than equally common non-associated chains. When HLA alleles, especially DR and DQ, strongly co-occurred, attributing TCR associations to individual alleles was difficult. In a later genetic analysis, a missense DCLRE1C variant was associated with V-gene and J-gene trimming of TCR beta chains, and the association was replicated in an independent cohort. CMV serostatus was the only immune exposure information available for the cohort. In an earlier analysis of several hundred of the donors, most TCR beta V segments were observed in productive rearrangements about 87% or about 30% of the time, broadly matching IMGT annotations. In a later analysis, the rate of TCR association differed among HLA loci, with DRB1 alleles having the most associated TCRs and HLA-C alleles having the fewest. The earlier analysis of approximately 590 of the donors excluded approximately 15 rarely observed V segments, including chromosome 9 orphons, because counts were too low. Several of the top co-occurrence clusters appeared to be linked to parvovirus B19, influenza, CMV and Epstein-Barr virus, according to a later analysis. Compared with the approximately 670-donor mean, donors in an Asian-associated ancestry cluster had fewer N-insertions in productive TCRs, according to a later genetic analysis. Sequencing depth was assumed to be roughly uniform across donors in the presence/absence analyses, though that assumption may not hold. The cohort was sequenced for TCR beta chains only, and without alpha or paired-chain data the features that could be detected were limited. In vitro tests confirmed that three of the cytomegalovirus-associated TCR beta chains recognize cytomegalovirus antigens. A group of highly shared sequence variants was considered likely to be a technical artifact of the sequencing pipeline. Specific HLA alleles were associated with roughly 16,000 TCR beta sequences at a false discovery rate of 0.05 in a later analysis. Most TCR sequences were seen in very few donors, while some public TCRs were found in many individuals. The classifier was reported to diagnose cytomegalovirus status with high specificity and sensitivity in both the original and validation cohorts. HLA typing was unavailable for some donors at each locus, so association tests used only the typed subset.

In total, about 650 healthy bone marrow donors made up the cohort. Cohort members were all nominally healthy when sampled, although unrecorded immune exposures were likely present. The donor tested CMV seronegative, placing the donor among the 350 to 400 seronegative members of the cohort. A peripheral blood sample was collected from each donor, and TCR beta sequencing was performed on peripheral blood mononuclear cells. The Qiagen DNeasy Blood Extraction Kit was used to extract genomic DNA from the blood cell samples. The CDR3 runs 15 amino acids, cysteine and phenylalanine included. Of the read, only the CDR3 DNA is kept; its 45 bases are in frame from base 1. The V end loses 5 bases and the J end loses 0 bases, and a stretch of 15 bases separates them. As encoded in the germline V gene (reference sequence), CDR1 is SGHKS while CDR2 is YYEKEE. Libraries were prepared through the immunoSEQ multiplex PCR assay. For the multiplex PCR, a mixture combining 60 forward primers for TCR Vbeta segments and 13 reverse primers for TCR Jbeta segments was used. The CDR3 region of rearranged TCR beta genes was amplified from genomic DNA by a multiplex PCR assay. Amplified TCR beta libraries were sequenced as 87-base-pair reads on the Illumina HiSeq System. For the original study's pipeline: A later analysis tallied 80 million to 95 million unique TCR beta chains across the 600 to 700 repertoires, and some 12 million of those chains were shared by two or more donors. A nearest-neighbor algorithm error-corrected the raw reads and collapsed the reads into unique sequences, merging closely related sequences to remove PCR and sequencing errors. To assign V, D and J gene segments, CDR3 sequences were aligned to IMGT reference sequences. For a sequence to be retained, at least a six-nucleotide match to both a V gene segment and a J gene segment was required. A rearrangement counted as productive if the CDR3 had no stop codons and remained in frame with V and J, and every other rearrangement counted as non-productive. Following IMGT convention, CDR3 was defined as the stretch from the second conserved V-encoded cysteine up to the conserved J-encoded phenylalanine. Sequences without an unambiguous match to a single V gene segment were excluded from the earlier analysis of almost 600 of the donors. An earlier analysis of some 500 of the donors classified V segments as functional when productive rearrangements were above 56.7% and as segregating when the standard deviation between donors was above 5%. A statistical classification framework was built to diagnose cytomegalovirus status from the catalog of TCR beta chain sequences. A later analysis assigned V and J genes by comparing TCR nucleotide sequences with IMGT/GENE-DB human TR gene sequences. The TCRdist pipeline was used in a later analysis to assign CDR3 sequences and most-parsimonious VDJ recombination scenarios. In a later analysis, every TCR beta chain was defined by the combination of its CDR3 amino acid sequence and its V-gene family, and reads without a unique V-gene family were dropped. As a way to deal with suspected cross-contamination and a sequencing artifact, a later analysis dropped 450 to 700 nucleotide sequences that were highly shared and had low generation probability. In a later analysis, a clonal expansion index was calculated for each public chain from normalized within-repertoire ranks of inferred template counts. In a later analysis, generation probabilities were computed with a VDJ recombination model fitted to out-of-frame rearrangements, and the resulting probabilities were checked against IGoR. In a later analysis, hypergeometric tests were used to score TCR-TCR, TCR-HLA and TCR-CMV co-occurrence, with a repertoire-size bias correction applied to TCR pairs. To estimate false discovery rates, a later analysis permuted the HLA or CMV assignments 20 times. In a later analysis, co-occurring TCRs were grouped using DBSCAN, with TCRdist sequence similarity added in when clustering inside HLA-allele-positive subsets. Repertoires with fewer than 30,000 or more than 120,000 public chains were left out of co-occurrence clustering, as were about 5 repertoires with anomalous nucleotide sharing. Drawn from immuneACCESS, this table holds only the in-frame rearrangements with V and J called that TCRdb kept. Clones are partly lost; checked studies trace under half to an unresolved V gene and leave the rest unexplained. V, J and clone size derive from that table, while D and trimming were established from the DNA sequence. For this sample the table gives about 200,000 clones, of which about four fifths were detected only once. The top ten clonotypes cover less than 2% of the sample.

This clone has just a few counts. Its antigen is not yet known. No base qualities exist here, and no much larger clone lies one base off it. This TCR was recovered from a young man in good health and CMV-seronegative. This sequence uses TRBV5-5 and TRBJ2-7, with a weak D call of TRBD2 (6 bases match). The specimen sequenced was PBMCs. The nucleotide sequence is TGTGCCAGCAGTCTGGAGGGCCTTAGCTCCTACGAGCAGTACTTC. Translated, it gives CASSLEGLSSYEQYF. Here the CDR3 is joined to the reference TRBV5-5 and TRBJ2-7 genes, and the full variable domain is: DAGVTQSPTHLIKTRGQQVTLRCSPISGHKSVSWYQQVLGQGPQFIFQYYEKEERGRGNFPDRFSARQFPNYSSELNVNALLLGDSALYLCASSLEGLSSYEQYFGPGTRLTVT.